A selection of T cell receptor beta chains follows, all from one sample in a study of beta chain features in type 1 diabetes. TCRdb's copy holds only in-frame clones and misses some; the assay was immunoSEQ multiplex PCR. Of roughly 610,000 clones listed, less than 20% are singletons. Source material: naive CD4+ T cells from blood. The receptors originated from a young man in good health. CDR3s include the opening cysteine and the closing phenylalanine or tryptophan.

j_gene: TRBJ2-3; v_gene: TRBV9; CDR3aa: CASRDQGDTQYF
j_gene: TRBJ1-2; v_gene: TRBV19; CDR3aa: CASSIVLSYGYTF
j_gene: TRBJ2-7; v_gene: TRBV7-2; CDR3aa: CASSLEERLGQYF
j_gene: TRBJ2-3; v_gene: TRBV18; CDR3aa: CASSPNTSRTDTQYF
j_gene: TRBJ1-3; v_gene: TRBV7-9; CDR3aa: CASSMTGVSGNTIYF
j_gene: TRBJ1-6; v_gene: TRBV18; CDR3aa: CASSSTGISPLHF
j_gene: TRBJ2-3; v_gene: TRBV11-1; CDR3aa: CASSRGTSGGTDTQYF
j_gene: TRBJ2-7; v_gene: TRBV27; CDR3aa: CASRTTGTYEQYF
j_gene: TRBJ1-6; v_gene: TRBV7-6; CDR3aa: CASSLGNRGILGSPLHF
j_gene: TRBJ1-2; v_gene: TRBV27; CDR3aa: CASSPGQGTYGYTF
j_gene: TRBJ2-7; v_gene: TRBV7-9; CDR3aa: CASSSPNEQYF
j_gene: TRBJ1-2; v_gene: TRBV7-2; CDR3aa: CARRNSGYGYTF
j_gene: TRBJ1-5; v_gene: TRBV28; CDR3aa: CASGAPGLSNQPQHF
j_gene: TRBJ1-1; v_gene: TRBV4-2; CDR3aa: CASRMENTEAFF
j_gene: TRBJ1-4; v_gene: TRBV7-2; CDR3aa: CASSTWTGPNEKLFF
j_gene: TRBJ2-2; v_gene: TRBV7-3; CDR3aa: CASSPNRDRGHTGELFF
j_gene: TRBJ1-3; v_gene: TRBV5-1; CDR3aa: CASSLVSGGPGNTIYF
j_gene: TRBJ1-1; v_gene: TRBV7-9; CDR3aa: CASSPSGTEWTVNTEAFF
j_gene: TRBJ2-1; v_gene: TRBV28; CDR3aa: CASSPADRIGKFF
j_gene: TRBJ2-3; v_gene: TRBV27; CDR3aa: CASSPRVSTDTQYF
j_gene: TRBJ1-2; v_gene: TRBV10-3; CDR3aa: CATAHSDSNYGYTF
j_gene: TRBJ2-1; v_gene: TRBV28; CDR3aa: CASSLPLTSGGRNEQFF
j_gene: TRBJ1-2; v_gene: TRBV7-8; CDR3aa: CASSFSVDYGYTF
j_gene: TRBJ2-7; v_gene: TRBV28; CDR3aa: CASSSGGAIAYEQYF
j_gene: TRBJ1-2; v_gene: TRBV6-6; CDR3aa: CASSGTGGYGYTF
j_gene: TRBJ1-3; v_gene: TRBV7-2; CDR3aa: CASSSARQDFSGNTIYF
j_gene: TRBJ1-2; v_gene: TRBV2; CDR3aa: CASSFQGGYGYTF
j_gene: TRBJ2-1; v_gene: TRBV27; CDR3aa: CASSSTGGIRGEQFF
j_gene: TRBJ2-7; v_gene: TRBV19; CDR3aa: CAKHGDYEQYF
j_gene: TRBJ1-5; v_gene: TRBV28; CDR3aa: CASRGSGEQPQHF
j_gene: TRBJ1-5; v_gene: TRBV25-1; CDR3aa: CASREGADQPQHF
j_gene: TRBJ2-7; v_gene: TRBV6-5; CDR3aa: CASRLTGPLVYEQYF
j_gene: TRBJ2-7; v_gene: TRBV6-1; CDR3aa: CASSEAGGPPYEQYF
j_gene: TRBJ1-2; v_gene: TRBV6-6; CDR3aa: CASSLRSFQSYGYTF
j_gene: TRBJ2-2; v_gene: TRBV11-2; CDR3aa: CASSYLPTTGELFF
j_gene: TRBJ2-1; v_gene: TRBV9; CDR3aa: CASSVAPDSYNEQFF
j_gene: TRBJ1-2; v_gene: TRBV5-4; CDR3aa: CASTLGRNSNYGYTF
j_gene: TRBJ2-2; v_gene: TRBV7-6; CDR3aa: CASSPRPGNTGELFF
j_gene: TRBJ1-1; v_gene: TRBV5-6; CDR3aa: CASSFGQIVNTEAFF
j_gene: TRBJ1-2; v_gene: TRBV5-8; CDR3aa: CASSFQLWGSIGYTF
j_gene: TRBJ2-2; v_gene: TRBV5-1; CDR3aa: CASSLAGETGELFF
j_gene: TRBJ1-6; v_gene: TRBV18; CDR3aa: CASSVQGYDSPLHF
j_gene: TRBJ2-7; v_gene: TRBV10-3; CDR3aa: CASSYGYEQYF
j_gene: TRBJ2-5; v_gene: TRBV18; CDR3aa: CASSQHTGAEETQYF
j_gene: TRBJ2-7; v_gene: TRBV6-5; CDR3aa: CASKEQGFYEQYF
j_gene: TRBJ1-2; v_gene: TRBV20-1; CDR3aa: CSAVWDYGYTF
j_gene: TRBJ1-5; v_gene: TRBV10-3; CDR3aa: CAISVDRGQPQHF
j_gene: TRBJ2-7; v_gene: TRBV15; CDR3aa: CATSRGSSDFYEQYF